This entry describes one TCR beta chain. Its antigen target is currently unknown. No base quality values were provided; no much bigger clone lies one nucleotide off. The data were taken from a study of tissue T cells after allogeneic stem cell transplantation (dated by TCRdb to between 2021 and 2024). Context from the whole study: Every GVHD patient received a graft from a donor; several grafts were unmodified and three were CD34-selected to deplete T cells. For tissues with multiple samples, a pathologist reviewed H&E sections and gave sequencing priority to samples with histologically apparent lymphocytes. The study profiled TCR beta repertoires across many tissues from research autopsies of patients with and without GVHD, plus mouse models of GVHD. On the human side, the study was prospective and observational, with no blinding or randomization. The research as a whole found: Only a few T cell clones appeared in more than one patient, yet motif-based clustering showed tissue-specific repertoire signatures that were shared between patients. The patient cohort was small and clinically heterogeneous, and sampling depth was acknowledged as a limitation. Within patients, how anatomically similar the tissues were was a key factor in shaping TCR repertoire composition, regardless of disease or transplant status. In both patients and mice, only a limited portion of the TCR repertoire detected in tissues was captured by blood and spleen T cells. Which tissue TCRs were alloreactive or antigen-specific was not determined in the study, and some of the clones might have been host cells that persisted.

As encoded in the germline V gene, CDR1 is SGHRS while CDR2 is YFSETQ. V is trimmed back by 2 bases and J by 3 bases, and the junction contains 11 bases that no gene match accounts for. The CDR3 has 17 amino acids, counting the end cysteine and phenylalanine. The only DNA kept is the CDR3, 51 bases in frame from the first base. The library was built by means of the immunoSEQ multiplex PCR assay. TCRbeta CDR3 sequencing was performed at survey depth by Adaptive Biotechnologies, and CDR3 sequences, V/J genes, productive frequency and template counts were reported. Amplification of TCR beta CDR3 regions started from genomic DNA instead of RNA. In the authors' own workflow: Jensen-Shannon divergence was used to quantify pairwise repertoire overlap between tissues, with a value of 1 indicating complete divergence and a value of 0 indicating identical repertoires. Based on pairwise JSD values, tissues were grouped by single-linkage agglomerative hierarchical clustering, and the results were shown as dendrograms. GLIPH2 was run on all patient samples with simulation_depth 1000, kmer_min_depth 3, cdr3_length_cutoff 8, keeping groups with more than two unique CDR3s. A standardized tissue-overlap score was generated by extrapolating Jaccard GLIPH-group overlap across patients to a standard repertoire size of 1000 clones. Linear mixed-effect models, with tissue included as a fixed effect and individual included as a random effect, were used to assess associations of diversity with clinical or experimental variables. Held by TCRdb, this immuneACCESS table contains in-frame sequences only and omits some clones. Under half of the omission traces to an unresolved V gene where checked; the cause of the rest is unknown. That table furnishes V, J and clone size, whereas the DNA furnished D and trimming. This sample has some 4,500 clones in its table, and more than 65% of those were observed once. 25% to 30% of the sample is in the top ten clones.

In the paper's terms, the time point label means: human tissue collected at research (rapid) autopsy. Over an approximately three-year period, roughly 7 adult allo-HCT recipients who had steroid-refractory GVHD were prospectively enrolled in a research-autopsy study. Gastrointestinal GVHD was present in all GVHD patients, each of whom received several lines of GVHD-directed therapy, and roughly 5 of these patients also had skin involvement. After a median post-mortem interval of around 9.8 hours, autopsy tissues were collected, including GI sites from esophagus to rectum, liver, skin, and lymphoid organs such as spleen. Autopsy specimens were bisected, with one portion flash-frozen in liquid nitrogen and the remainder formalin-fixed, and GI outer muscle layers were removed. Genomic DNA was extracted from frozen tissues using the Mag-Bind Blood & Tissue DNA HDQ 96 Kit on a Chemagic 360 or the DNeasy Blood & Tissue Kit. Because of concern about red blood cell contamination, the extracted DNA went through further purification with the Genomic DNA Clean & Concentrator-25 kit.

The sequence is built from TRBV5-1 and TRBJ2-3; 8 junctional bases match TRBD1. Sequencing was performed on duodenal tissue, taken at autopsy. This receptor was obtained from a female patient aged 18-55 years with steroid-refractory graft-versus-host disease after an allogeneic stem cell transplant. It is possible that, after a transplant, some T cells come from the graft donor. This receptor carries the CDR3 CASSLVDRGGWTDTQYF. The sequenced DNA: TGCGCCAGCAGCTTAGTTGACAGGGGTGGATGGACAGATACGCAGTATTTT.